Listed below are T cell receptor beta chains from one sample, sequenced in a study of blood T cell repertoires in COVID-19. Libraries were prepared by immunoSEQ multiplex PCR; TCRdb keeps only in-frame clonotypes and omits some of them. The profile shows 150,000 to 200,000 clones, 90% to 95% of them singletons. The sequenced sample was peripheral blood. The origin of the receptors is a man aged 30-40 years with COVID-19, enrolled during active disease. CDR3s include the opening cysteine and the closing phenylalanine or tryptophan. D genes are given only for firm matches. Clone size is given for some rows only: seen once, a few or many times, or a class if the clone is expanded.

DNA: TGCGCCAGCAGCTTGGAGACAGGGTCCTACAATGAGCAGTTCTTC
CDR3: CASSLETGSYNEQFF
J: TRBJ2-1
size: .
V: TRBV5-1
D: TRBD1

DNA: TGCGCCAGCAGCGGACAGACTAACTATGGCTACACCTTC
CDR3: CASSGQTNYGYTF
J: TRBJ1-2
size: .
V: TRBV10-2
D: .

DNA: TGTGCCAGCAGCTCGACCGGAGGGTATAGCAATCAGCCCCAGCATTTT
CDR3: CASSSTGGYSNQPQHF
J: TRBJ1-5
size: .
V: TRBV7-9
D: .

DNA: TGTGCCAGCAGCTTCGGGGGGATAGGCACAGATACGCAGTATTTT
CDR3: CASSFGGIGTDTQYF
J: TRBJ2-3
size: once
V: TRBV6-5
D: TRBD2

DNA: TGTGCCAGCAGCTTGGGGTTTGCAGAATACGAGCAGTACTTC
CDR3: CASSLGFAEYEQYF
J: TRBJ2-7
size: .
V: TRBV5-6
D: .

DNA: TGTGCCAGCAGCAAAGGGGAGGGGCCGGGGGAAAAACTGTTTTTT
CDR3: CASSKGEGPGEKLFF
J: TRBJ1-4
size: .
V: TRBV21-1
D: .

DNA: TGTGCCAGTAGTCGCAGGGAGGTTGGCTACACCTTC
CDR3: CASSRREVGYTF
J: TRBJ1-2
size: .
V: TRBV19
D: .

DNA: TGTGCCAGCAGACGCGGCGACCAGTTCAATCAGCCCCAGCATTTT
CDR3: CASRRGDQFNQPQHF
J: TRBJ1-5
size: .
V: TRBV2
D: .

DNA: TGTGCCAGCAGCGCCAACGCGGGGAGCGCCTATAATTCACCCCTCCACTTT
CDR3: CASSANAGSAYNSPLHF
J: TRBJ1-6
size: .
V: TRBV7-3
D: .

DNA: TGCGCCAGCAGACCCACCGCACAGGGGTTGGGAGAGACCCAGTACTTC
CDR3: CASRPTAQGLGETQYF
J: TRBJ2-5
size: .
V: TRBV10-2
D: TRBD1

DNA: TGTGCCAGCAGCCGAGGACTAGTGGCGGCAGATACGCAGTATTTT
CDR3: CASSRGLVAADTQYF
J: TRBJ2-3
size: .
V: TRBV28
D: TRBD2

DNA: TGCGCCAGCAGCCCCCGTTTAGCGGGGGGGTCCGGCAATGAGCAGTTCTTC
CDR3: CASSPRLAGGSGNEQFF
J: TRBJ2-1
size: .
V: TRBV5-1
D: TRBD2

DNA: TGTGCCAGCAGTTCCGACCTTGGGGCCAAGCTGTTTTTT
CDR3: CASSSDLGAKLFF
J: TRBJ2-2
size: .
V: TRBV12-3/TRBV12-4
D: .

DNA: TGTGCCACCTCGGGCAGGGGAGAAATTATAGAGACCCAGTACTTC
CDR3: CATSGRGEIIETQYF
J: TRBJ2-5
size: .
V: TRBV19
D: .

DNA: TGCGCCAGCAGCCAAGATAATAGAGGGCGAGTCTCTGGAAACACCATATATTTT
CDR3: CASSQDNRGRVSGNTIYF
J: TRBJ1-3
size: .
V: TRBV4-1
D: .

DNA: TGTGCCAGCAGCTTAAGTGTTCGGCGGATCTCTGGAAACACCATATATTTT
CDR3: CASSLSVRRISGNTIYF
J: TRBJ1-3
size: .
V: TRBV7-9
D: .

DNA: TGTGCCACCAAGGGGGAGACCCAGTACTTC
CDR3: CATKGETQYF
J: TRBJ2-5
size: .
V: TRBV28
D: .

DNA: TGTGCCAGCAGCCGATTGCGAGGTCAAGGCACAGATACGCAGTATTTT
CDR3: CASSRLRGQGTDTQYF
J: TRBJ2-3
size: .
V: TRBV7-9
D: .

DNA: TGTGCCAGCAGCCTCGGGACAGGAGGAGATCAGCCCCAGCATTTT
CDR3: CASSLGTGGDQPQHF
J: TRBJ1-5
size: .
V: TRBV3-1/TRBV3-2
D: TRBD1

DNA: TGTGCCAGCAGCTTAGGTTTTGGGGGCAGAACCACAGATACGCAGTATTTT
CDR3: CASSLGFGGRTTDTQYF
J: TRBJ2-3
size: once
V: TRBV7-9
D: .

DNA: TGTGCCAGCAGTTACTCGAGGGGGGGGAGCTATGGCTACACCTTC
CDR3: CASSYSRGGSYGYTF
J: TRBJ1-2
size: .
V: TRBV6-6
D: .

DNA: TGTGCCAGCAGACAGGGGAATCAGCCCCAGCATTTT
CDR3: CASRQGNQPQHF
J: TRBJ1-5
size: .
V: TRBV6-6
D: TRBD1

DNA: TGTGCCAGCAGTGTGGAGGAATTGAGCTCTGGAAACACCATATATTTT
CDR3: CASSVEELSSGNTIYF
J: TRBJ1-3
size: .
V: TRBV2
D: .

DNA: TGTGCCAGCTCACCACCGGGCATCGGCCTCCAAGAGACCCAGTACTTC
CDR3: CASSPPGIGLQETQYF
J: TRBJ2-5
size: .
V: TRBV18
D: .